This TCR beta chain was recovered during a study of T cells after yellow fever vaccination (dated by TCRdb to about 2019). Turning to the overall study: The SMART-Seq v4 Ultra Low Input RNA kit was used to prepare libraries from fractions with low cell numbers. Blood samples were taken at several timepoints before and after primary and secondary immunization, and bulk PBMC replicates and cell subsets were isolated. The cohort comprised two healthy male donors, one aged 18 to 30 and one aged 30 to 40 years. To track T-cell clones before and after primary and booster YFV17D yellow fever vaccination, bulk TCR alpha and beta repertoires were sequenced longitudinally. Overall results and qualifications from the work: A small share of clonotypes occurred in both CD4 and CD8 compartments, likely arising from convergent recombination. Because abundant contaminating clonotypes from the bulk population could be contained in FACS-sorted repertoires, computational filtering was required. After the booster, most clones that had expanded after primary vaccination were detected again (about 97% of CD4 and around 88% of CD8), suggesting broad maintenance of memory. Because only a couple of donors were included in the study, the extent to which the findings can be generalized is limited. Compared with the primary T-cell response, the secondary T-cell response was weaker but faster, peaking on day 5 rather than day 15.

The sample's treatment or condition label is to be understood as: live attenuated yellow fever vaccine strain. PBMCs were isolated from peripheral blood using a standard Ficoll-Paque protocol. Dynabeads CD4 and CD8 positive selection kits were used to isolate the CD4 and CD8 T-cell fractions. RNA was extracted with TriZol from bulk PBMCs, CD4 and CD8 fractions, and dextramer-positive and dextramer-negative fractions. Comments on this clonotype: Its specific antigen is unknown. One end of the junction is discordant with germline, which a read error may explain.

The CDR1 and CDR2 encoded by the germline V gene are SGHRS and YFSETQ. Inclusive of the bounding cysteine and phenylalanine, the CDR3 is 13 residues long. Here the CDR3 DNA is all that survives: 39 bases in frame from base 1. TCRdb lists the instrument as Illumina NovaSeq 6000. TCR cDNA was synthesized by 5'RACE template switching, through which a universal primer site and unique molecular identifiers were introduced. cDNA synthesis was primed from both the TCR alpha and TCR beta constant segments. Library amplification involved two PCR steps, and the second step added sample barcodes and sequencing adapters. Libraries were sequenced on Illumina HiSeq 2500 (2x100 bp) or NovaSeq (2x150 bp). On the authors' methods: Demultiplexing of reads and collapsing into UMI consensus sequences were performed with MIGEC, and V(D)J alignment was carried out with MiXCR. Clonotypes responding to the vaccine were identified with edgeR on replicate PBMC samples, with the criteria of FDR below 0.01 and a log2 fold change above 5 up to day 15. Each bulk clonotype received a CD4 or CD8 identity based on whether the sequenced CD4 or CD8 repertoire contained that clonotype at higher abundance. TCRdb cleaned the public reads at Q25 with fastp, built clones with MiXCR and kept in-frame beta chains. Rows with one shared CDR3 protein collapse into an entry with the most common genes and DNA. TCRdb's processing, not the authors', yielded these V and J calls. Across this sample there are hundreds of thousands of distinct CDR3 sequences, with around 4.9% seen only once. The ten largest account for roughly 3% of the sample.

The sequence came from a young man who received the YFV17D yellow fever vaccine. The chain is assembled from TRBV5-1 and TRBJ1-2; the D gene remains uncertain. The sample consisted of CD4+ T cells sorted from PBMCs, taken on the day of the yellow fever booster vaccination. The DNA sequence reads TGCGCCAGCAGTTTGGACCCAGACTATGGCTACACCTTC. Its protein reads: CASSLDPDYGYTF. The full variable domain, completed from the reference TRBV5-1 and TRBJ1-2 proteins outside the CDR3, reads KAGVTQTPRYLIKTRGQQVTLSCSPISGHRSVSWYQQTPGQGLQFLFEYFSETQRNKGNFPGRFSGRQFSNSRSEMNVSTLELGDSALYLCASSLDPDYGYTFGSGTRLTVV.